These 20 T cell receptor beta chains were sequenced from one sample in a study of blood T cell repertoires in COVID-19. The data were produced by immunoSEQ multiplex PCR, yet TCRdb's version contains in-frame clones alone and is incomplete. The data show about 200,000 clones, 70% to 90% seen once. The sample was peripheral blood. The receptors come from a human donor with active or convalescent COVID-19. The donor label of this sample is uncertain.

The gene calls are TRBV7-9 and TRBJ1-2; 9 positions agree with TRBD1. The CDR3 has 13 residues. The germline CDR1 and CDR2 sequences are SEHNR and FQNEAQ (reference sequence). Trimming at V came to 1 base and at J to 13 bases, leaving 7 bases not matched to a gene. The CDR3 sequence is CASSLGGQGFSTF. The CDR3 nucleotides are TGTGCCAGCAGCTTAGGGGGACAGGGATTCTCCACCTTC.

V and J are TRBV29-1 and TRBJ2-5, with 8 positions matching TRBD2. This CDR3 region has 13 residues. Germline lookup yields CDR1 SQVTM and CDR2 ANQGSEA. With V trimmed by 6 bases and J by 1 base, 4 bases remained unmatched. CDR3 loop: CSVPGTSQETQYF. For the CDR3, the DNA is TGCAGCGTCCCCGGGACTAGCCAAGAGACCCAGTACTTC.

This chain joins TRBV5-4 and TRBJ1-1; possible D gene TRBD1, 6 bases. Trimming left V 4 bases short and J 4 bases short, with 17 bases between. CDR1 is SGHNT, CDR2 YYREEE, per germline (reference sequence). CDR3 length: 15 amino acids. CDR3 in amino acids: CASSRGTGMATEAFF. CDR3 DNA: TGTGCCAGCAGCCGAGGTACAGGGATGGCCACTGAAGCTTTCTTT.

This clone was counted once. The rearrangement joins TRBV18 to TRBJ2-2; 10 nucleotides align to TRBD1. There are 17 residues in the CDR3. Germline assignment: CDR1 KGHSH and CDR2 LQKENI. J lost 4 bases, V lost 5 bases, and 10 bases had no gene match. CDR3: CASSTSGTGVITGELFF. In DNA form, the CDR3 reads TGTGCCAGCTCAACCTCCGGGACAGGGGTTATCACCGGGGAGCTGTTTTTT.

The CDR3, as DNA: TGTGCCAGCAGCCCTCGGACAGATACGCAGTATTTT. As protein: CASSPRTDTQYF. The chain couples TRBV9 to TRBJ2-3; D gene uncertain. The V gene's germline CDR1 is SGDLS and CDR2 YYNGEE. Trimming left V 4 bases short and J 3 bases short, with 6 bases between. There are 12 residues in the CDR3.

This sequence joins TRBV3-1 (or the pseudogene TRBV3-2) and TRBJ2-7, with 9 bases aligning to TRBD1. J gave up 5 bases and V 2 bases, and 4 bases lay outside the gene matches. The CDR3 is 14 amino acids. Germline V gene data show CDR1 as LGHDT and CDR2 as YNNKEL (reference sequence). The CDR3: CASSQTGTGNEQYF. CDR3 bases: TGTGCCAGCAGCCAAACCGGGACAGGGAACGAGCAGTACTTC.

This chain connects TRBV6-2 or TRBV6-3 to TRBJ1-1; D is unclear. The V and J ends lost 2 bases and 4 bases respectively, with 8 bases between them. This CDR3 comprises 13 residues. CDR1 and CDR2 (germline): MNHEY, SVGEGT. This CDR3 is CASSYRSSTEAFF. CDR3 bases: TGTGCCAGCAGTTACCGTTCTTCCACTGAAGCTTTCTTT.

The chain links TRBV15 to TRBJ2-5, with a weak D call TRBD2 (6 bases). The CDR3 runs to 14 residues. Trimming removed 0 bases from V and 4 bases from J, with 9 bases in between. Germline V gene lookup returns CDR1 LNHNV and CDR2 YYDKDF (reference sequence). The CDR3 nucleotides read TGTGCCACCAGCAGAGATTCCGGGAGAGAGACCCAGTACTTC. Its protein is CATSRDSGRETQYF.

This clone has a handful of counts. The V gene is TRBV29-1, the J gene TRBJ2-2, with D possibly being TRBD1 (6 bases). Germline V gene data show CDR1 as SQVTM and CDR2 as ANQGSEA. Trimming removed 8 bases from V and 0 bases from J, with 13 bases in between. The CDR3 totals 14 residues. The DNA of the CDR3 is TGCAGCTCTTCGGACAGTACGAACACCGGGGAGCTGTTTTTT. Translation gives CSSSDSTNTGELFF.

The chain links TRBV2 to TRBJ1-2; 7 bases are shared with TRBD1. With 4 bases clipped from V and 2 bases from J, the junction kept 1 base outside the gene matches. Germline V gene data show CDR1 as SNHLY and CDR2 as FYNNEI. The CDR3 runs to 13 residues. The CDR3 reads CASSVQGNYGYTF. Written as DNA, the CDR3 is TGTGCCAGCAGTGTACAGGGGAACTATGGCTACACCTTC.

In its sample, this clone was seen once. V and J are TRBV6-5 and TRBJ2-7; 7 positions match TRBD2. V lost 8 bases and J lost 3; bases outside the gene matches: 7. CDR3 length: 13 amino acids. Germline V CDR1 and CDR2: MNHEY, SVGAGI. CDR3 coding DNA: TGTGCCAGCCGAGCTAGCGGATACTACGAGCAGTACTTC. Translating gives CASRASGYYEQYF.

V is TRBV10-3 and J is TRBJ2-7, with D perhaps TRBD2 (5 bases). The CDR3 spans 16 residues. Germline V gene data show CDR1 as ENHRY and CDR2 as SYGVKD. Trimming pared 3 bases from V and 2 bases from J, leaving 17 bases between. DNA for the CDR3: TGTGCCATCAGTGACCCGGCACGAGGGTCCACCTACGAGCAGTACTTC. It is translated as CAISDPARGSTYEQYF.

The chain has TRBV7-7 and TRBJ2-2; 8 bases fit TRBD2. The V segment lost 5 bases and the J segment 7 bases; nucleotides outside the gene matches: 9. The CDR3 spans 15 residues. In germline, CDR1 is SSHAT, CDR2 FNYEAQ (reference sequence). CDR3: CASSGVAGGIGELFF. CDR3 in DNA: TGTGCCAGCAGCGGAGTGGCGGGGGGCATCGGGGAGCTGTTTTTT.

V and J are TRBV3-1 (or the pseudogene TRBV3-2) and TRBJ2-3; D unclear. With 7 bases removed from V and 3 bases from J, the gap between germline ends came to 11 bases. Germline CDR1 and CDR2: LGHDT and YNNKEL (reference sequence). The CDR3 totals 13 residues. CDR3 protein: CASTHYSTDTQYF. In DNA form, the CDR3 reads TGTGCCAGCACCCACTACAGTACAGATACGCAGTATTTT.

This sequence joins TRBV14 and TRBJ2-1; tentative D call: TRBD2 (6 bases). The CDR3 extends over 18 amino acids. The germline V and J ends were trimmed by 0 bases and 8 bases, with 23 bases remaining between them. Germline CDR1 is SGHDN and CDR2 is FVKESK. The CDR3 spells CASSQDREPVSWEDEQFF. DNA for the CDR3: TGTGCCAGCAGCCAAGATCGTGAACCGGTGTCTTGGGAGGATGAGCAGTTCTTC.

Turning to this clone: The CDR3 does not end in the conserved phenylalanine or tryptophan, so this is likely a read error. The DNA is left out, because the CDR3 cannot be placed on it with certainty; the CDR3 is given as TCRdb lists it. The J gene is TRBJ1-5, the V gene TRBV19; TRBD1, the table's D call, was not compared with the DNA. CDR1 is LNHDA and CDR2 is SQIVND in the germline V gene (reference sequence). The CDR3 is 12 amino acids in total, end residues counted. The CDR3 spells CASSTKGDGPKI.

In its sample, this clone was seen once. The V gene is TRBV2, the J gene TRBJ2-5; tentative D call: TRBD1 (6 bases). Trimming shortened V by 6 bases and J by 7 bases, and 15 bases separated the two germline ends. CDR1 and CDR2 from the germline V gene are SNHLY and FYNNEI. The CDR3 sequence is 13 residues long. CDR3 DNA: TGTGCCAGCAGCCCAGGGGAGATGGGGACCCAGTACTTC. Its translation is CASSPGEMGTQYF. Filled out from reference TRBV2 and TRBJ2-5, the complete variable domain reads EPEVTQTPSHQVTQMGQEVILRCVPISNHLYFYWYRQILGQKVEFLVSFYNNEISEKSEIFDDQFSVERPDGSNFTLKIRSTKLEDSAMYFCASSPGEMGTQYFGPGTRLLVL.

At least ten counts were recorded for this clone. This rearrangement joins TRBV28 to TRBJ1-5; perhaps TRBD1 as D (6 bases). Trimming cost V 6 bases and J 8 bases, with 14 bases left between them. CDR3 size: 13 residues. The germline V gene has CDR1 MDHEN and CDR2 SYDVKM. The CDR3 protein is CASRLTPGEPQHF. The CDR3 bases are TGTGCCAGCAGGTTGACTCCAGGGGAGCCCCAGCATTTT. Full variable domain (missing parts from reference TRBV28 and TRBJ1-5): DVKVTQSSRYLVKRTGEKVFLECVQDMDHENMFWYRQDPGLGLRLIYFSYDVKMKEKGDIPEGYSVSREKKERFSLILESASTNQTSMYLCASRLTPGEPQHFGDGTRLSIL.

V usage is TRBV11-1 and J usage is TRBJ1-5, with D hard to call. Trimming removed 6 bases from V and 6 bases from J, with 12 bases in between. The CDR3 contains 13 residues. Germline loops: CDR1 SGHAT, CDR2 FQDESV (reference sequence). The CDR3 sequence is CASSPGLGQPQHF. The CDR3 DNA follows: TGTGCCAGCAGTCCGGGATTGGGTCAGCCCCAGCATTTT.

The chain is built from TRBV30 and TRBJ1-6; 7 positions match TRBD1. Germline V lookup: CDR1 GTSNPN, CDR2 SVGIG (reference sequence). The CDR3 has 13 residues. The trim removed 3 bases at V and 9 bases at J, leaving 5 bases unmatched. DNA of the CDR3: TGTGCCTGGAGCAGACAGGGAGGTTCACCCCTCCACTTT. It specifies CAWSRQGGSPLHF.